A single sample is the source of the 20 T cell receptor beta chains below, sequenced in a study of early T cells in non-severe SARS-CoV-2 infection. One entry per CDR3 protein, called by TCRdb with MiXCR from the 5' RACE reads. There are 32,000 or so distinct CDR3 sequences in the sample; under 8% occur only once, and approximately 6% lies in the top ten. Specimen: whole blood. The source is an adult who was a healthcare worker with PCR-confirmed SARS-CoV-2 infection or an uninfected control (not recorded which).

This clonotype was seen many times. The chain links TRBV7-8 to TRBJ2-3; TRBD2 aligns across 7 bases. Germline V gene lookup returns CDR1 SGHVS and CDR2 FQNEAQ. J lost 1 base, V lost 2 bases, and 6 bases had no gene match. The CDR3 extends over 16 amino acids. This CDR3 reads CASSLPRLAGTDTQYF. The CDR3, as DNA: TGTGCCAGCAGCTTACCCCGGCTAGCGGGCACAGATACGCAGTATTTT.

This clonotype was counted a few times. The chain is built from TRBV6-6 and TRBJ2-7, with 13 bases aligning to TRBD2. V lost 5 bases and J lost 6; bases outside the gene matches: 7. Germline V gene sequence: CDR1 MNHNY, CDR2 SVGAGI (reference sequence). This CDR3 has 15 amino acids. This chain's CDR3 is CASSRTSGRSGEQYF. CDR3 nucleotide sequence: TGTGCCAGCAGTCGGACTAGCGGGAGATCGGGCGAGCAGTACTTC.

This clonotype appeared many times. V and J are TRBV5-6 and TRBJ2-5, with D uncertain. Germline lookup yields CDR1 SGHDT and CDR2 YYEEEE. This CDR3 region has 12 residues. V was shortened by 4 bases and J by 5 bases, with 9 bases between the two germline ends. The CDR3 reads CASSHDGETQYF. The CDR3 coding sequence is TGTGCCAGCAGCCACGACGGGGAGACCCAGTACTTC.

This clonotype appeared many times. The chain combines TRBV28 with TRBJ2-7, with TRBD2 identical over 9 bases. This CDR3 spans 16 amino acids. J gave up 5 bases and V 1 base, and 9 bases lay outside the gene matches. The germline V gene has CDR1 MDHEN and CDR2 SYDVKM. For the CDR3, the DNA is TGTGCCAGCAGTTTATCCCTAGCGGGATCGACCAACGAGCAGTACTTC. Translated: CASSLSLAGSTNEQYF.

This clonotype was found a few times. An end of the junction does not agree with germline; a read error may underlie this. V and J are TRBV7-7 and TRBJ2-1; a possible D gene is TRBD2 (5 bases). Germline CDR1 is SSHAT and CDR2 is FNYEAQ (reference sequence). This CDR3 region has 17 residues. In nucleotides, the CDR3 is TGTGTCAGCAGCCTTTCTCCTAGCCGAAGCTCCTACAATGAGCAGTTCTTC. It yields the protein CVSSLSPSRSSYNEQFF. Drawing the rest from reference TRBV7-7 and TRBJ2-1, the complete variable domain is GAGVSQSPRYKVTKRGQDVTLRCDPISSHATLYWYQQALGQGPEFLTYFNYEAQPDKSGLPSDRFSAERPEGSISTLTIQRTEQRDSAMYRCVSSLSPSRSSYNEQFFGPGTRLTVL.

The chain links TRBV6-5 to TRBJ2-2; D perhaps matches TRBD2 (6 bases). The CDR3 loop spans 14 amino acids. Germline V gene sequence: CDR1 MNHEY, CDR2 SVGAGI. Trimming shortened V by 0 bases and J by 8 bases, and 10 bases separated the two germline ends. CDR3: CASSYSGGRGELFF. The CDR3 nucleotides are TGTGCCAGCAGTTACTCTGGTGGGAGGGGGGAGCTGTTTTTT.

This clonotype was detected ten times or more. The J gene is TRBJ1-4, the V gene TRBV19; TRBD1 matches at 8 bases. Germline values: CDR1 LNHDA, CDR2 SQIVND (reference sequence). Losses at the gene ends were 5 bases for V and 7 bases for J; bases not matched to a gene: 12. This CDR3 spans 16 amino acids. The CDR3 nucleotides are TGTGCCAGTAGTGACCTCCGGACAGGGAAAATTGAAAAACTGTTTTTT. As protein: CASSDLRTGKIEKLFF.

This clonotype has more than one count but fewer than ten. The chain couples TRBV3-2 to TRBJ1-2; TRBD1, the table's D call, was not compared with the DNA. TRBV3-2 is reported as a pseudogene. This CDR3 region has 12 residues. CDR3 amino acids: CAVFNRDYGYTF. The CDR3 DNA reads as TGTGCCGTATTCAACAGGGACTATGGCTACACCTTC.

The V gene is TRBV10-3, the J gene TRBJ1-2, with D perhaps TRBD1 (6 bases). V dropped 6 bases and J dropped 3 bases, with 14 bases sitting between them. From germline, CDR1 is ENHRY and CDR2 SYGVKD. The CDR3 totals 14 residues. The CDR3, as DNA: TGTGCCATCAGCCTTGGACAGAGTGACTATGGCTACACCTTC. Its translation is CAISLGQSDYGYTF.

This chain uses TRBV5-1 with TRBJ2-7, with 7 bases aligning to TRBD1. V was clipped by 4 bases and J by 2 bases; unmatched bases: 3. The germline V gene encodes CDR1 SGHRS and CDR2 YFSETQ. The CDR3 totals 13 residues. The CDR3 nucleotides are TGCGCCAGCAGCACGGACAGGCCCTACGAGCAGTACTTC. Amino acid sequence: CASSTDRPYEQYF. Full variable domain (rest looked up from reference TRBV5-1 and TRBJ2-7): KAGVTQTPRYLIKTRGQQVTLSCSPISGHRSVSWYQQTPGQGLQFLFEYFSETQRNKGNFPGRFSGRQFSNSRSEMNVSTLELGDSALYLCASSTDRPYEQYFGPGTRLTVT.

This clonotype was seen only a few times. The CDR3 DNA reads TGCAGTGCTAGAGATCTTGACCCCTACGAGCAGTACTTC. It specifies CSARDLDPYEQYF. The chain employs TRBV20-1 and TRBJ2-7; D unclear. V lost 0 bases to trimming and J lost 2 bases, with 8 bases between them. The CDR3 spans 13 residues. Looked up from germline, CDR1 is DFQATT and CDR2 is SNEGSKA (reference sequence).

The chain has TRBV5-4 and TRBJ2-4; 7 bases fit TRBD2. In germline, CDR1 is SGHNT, CDR2 YYREEE (reference sequence). Trimming cost V 2 bases and J 7 bases; bases outside gene matches: 3. The length of the CDR3 is 13 residues. In DNA, the CDR3 is TGTGCCAGCAGCTTTGGGGGGGGGAACATTCAGTACTTC. It yields the protein CASSFGGGNIQYF.

CDR3 sequence: CSAIAGGRTDTQYF. Written as DNA, the CDR3 is TGCAGTGCTATAGCGGGAGGGCGGACAGATACGCAGTATTTT. V gene TRBV20-1 combines with J gene TRBJ2-3, with 11 nucleotides matching TRBD2. After removal of 4 bases from V and 3 bases from J, the junction contained 3 bases not matched to a gene. The CDR3 has 14 residues. Germline V gene lookup returns CDR1 DFQATT and CDR2 SNEGSKA (reference sequence).

This clonotype has more than one count but fewer than ten. The rearrangement links TRBV7-9 to TRBJ2-6; maybe TRBD1 (5 bases). With 4 bases removed from V and 0 bases from J, the gap between germline ends came to 7 bases. Germline V gene lookup returns CDR1 SEHNR and CDR2 FQNEAQ (reference sequence). The CDR3 is made up of 15 amino acids. The CDR3 DNA sequence: TGTGCCAGCAGCTCCAGGGACTCTGGGGCCAACGTCCTGACTTTC. This codes for CASSSRDSGANVLTF. Together with reference TRBV7-9 and TRBJ2-6, the CDR3 gives the full variable domain: DTGVSQNPRHKITKRGQNVTFRCDPISEHNRLYWYRQTLGQGPEFLTYFQNEAQLEKSRLLSDRFSAERPKGSFSTLEIQRTEQGDSAMYLCASSSRDSGANVLTFGAGSRLTVL.

This clonotype is deemed medium-sized. The genes are TRBV24-1 and TRBJ2-3; TRBD2 matches at 7 bases. Trimming took 3 bases from V and 6 from J; bases not matched to a gene: 8. Germline V CDR1 and CDR2: KGHDR, SFDVKD. This CDR3 region has 15 residues. CDR3 DNA: TGTGCCACCAGTGATAGGCCGATCGGGGGGGATACGCAGTATTTT. Translated: CATSDRPIGGDTQYF.

This sequence joins TRBV9 and TRBJ1-2, with no clear D. This CDR3 region has 11 residues. The germline gives CDR1 SGDLS, CDR2 YYNGEE. With 4 bases removed from V and 8 bases from J, the gap between germline ends came to 9 bases. The CDR3 DNA follows: TGTGCCAGCAGCCAAGGGTTCGGCTACACCTTC. Translation: CASSQGFGYTF.

At least ten counts were recorded for this clonotype. The CDR3 DNA sequence: TGCGCCAGCAGTGAAGGCCCTTCACCCCTCCACTTT. Translation: CASSEGPSPLHF. This chain connects TRBV10-2 to TRBJ1-6; no reliable D call. The CDR3 has 12 amino acids. Germline CDR1 is WSHSY and CDR2 is SAAADI. Trimming removed 3 bases from V and 9 bases from J, with 6 bases in between.

The chain links TRBV5-1 to TRBJ2-1; D is ambiguous. Trimming stripped 4 bases from V and 7 bases from J, with 9 bases between. Germline CDR1 and CDR2: SGHRS and YFSETQ. This CDR3 is built from 12 residues. The CDR3 DNA reads TGCGCCAGCAGCCCACAAGGAAATGAGCAGTTCTTC. Encoded protein: CASSPQGNEQFF. Supplemented by reference TRBV5-1 and TRBJ2-1, the full variable domain reads KAGVTQTPRYLIKTRGQQVTLSCSPISGHRSVSWYQQTPGQGLQFLFEYFSETQRNKGNFPGRFSGRQFSNSRSEMNVSTLELGDSALYLCASSPQGNEQFFGPGTRLTVL.

The table lists this clonotype with many counts. The rearrangement joins TRBV12-3 or TRBV12-4 to TRBJ2-3; 11 bases are a match to TRBD2. This CDR3 has 16 residues. Trimming at V came to 5 bases and at J to 2 bases, leaving 6 bases not matched to a gene. The CDR3 sequence is CASSPSGRPSTDTQYF. The CDR3 DNA reads TGTGCCAGCAGTCCTAGCGGGAGGCCCTCCACAGATACGCAGTATTTT.

This clonotype was detected only a few times. The rearrangement links TRBV5-4 to TRBJ2-7; TRBD1 might be the D (6 bases). Trimming left V 1 base short and J 3 bases short, with 11 bases between. This CDR3 comprises 14 residues. Germline lookup yields CDR1 SGHNT and CDR2 YYREEE (reference sequence). CDR3: CASSLPDRHYEQYF. The CDR3 DNA follows: TGTGCCAGCAGCTTGCCGGACAGACACTACGAGCAGTACTTC.